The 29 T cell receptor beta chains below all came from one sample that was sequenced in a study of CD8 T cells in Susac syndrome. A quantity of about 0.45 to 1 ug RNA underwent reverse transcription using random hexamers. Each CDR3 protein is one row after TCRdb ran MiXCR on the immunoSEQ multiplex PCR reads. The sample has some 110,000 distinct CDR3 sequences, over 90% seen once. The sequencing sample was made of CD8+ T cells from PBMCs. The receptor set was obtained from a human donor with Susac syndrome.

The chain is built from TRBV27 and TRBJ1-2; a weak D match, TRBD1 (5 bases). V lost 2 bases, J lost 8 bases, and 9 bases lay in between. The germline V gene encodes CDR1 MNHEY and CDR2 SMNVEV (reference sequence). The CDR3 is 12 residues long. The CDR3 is CASSLGGEGYTF. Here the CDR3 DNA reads TGTGCCAGCAGTTTAGGGGGGGAAGGCTACACCTTC.

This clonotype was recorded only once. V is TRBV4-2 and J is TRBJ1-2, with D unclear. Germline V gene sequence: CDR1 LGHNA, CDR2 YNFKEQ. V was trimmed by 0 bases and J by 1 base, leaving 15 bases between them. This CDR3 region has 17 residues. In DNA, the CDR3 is TGTGCCAGCAGCCAAGAGGTTCCGGGAGTCGATAACTATGGCTACACCTTC. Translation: CASSQEVPGVDNYGYTF.

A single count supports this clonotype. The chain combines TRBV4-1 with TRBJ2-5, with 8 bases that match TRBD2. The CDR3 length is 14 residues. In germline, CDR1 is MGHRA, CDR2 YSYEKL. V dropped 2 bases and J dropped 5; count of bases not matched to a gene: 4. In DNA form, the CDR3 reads TGCGCCAGCAGCCAATCCCCGGGAGGGGAGACCCAGTACTTC. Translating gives CASSQSPGGETQYF.

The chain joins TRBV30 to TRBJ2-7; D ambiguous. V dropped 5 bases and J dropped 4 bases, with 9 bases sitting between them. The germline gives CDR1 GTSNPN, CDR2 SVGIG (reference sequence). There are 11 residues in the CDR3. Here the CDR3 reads CAWGVPYEQYF. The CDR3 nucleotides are TGTGCCTGGGGCGTTCCGTACGAGCAGTACTTC.

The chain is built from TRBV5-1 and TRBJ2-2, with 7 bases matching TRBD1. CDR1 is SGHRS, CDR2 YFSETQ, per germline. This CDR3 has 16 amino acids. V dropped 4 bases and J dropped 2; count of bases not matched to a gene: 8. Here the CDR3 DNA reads TGCGCCAGCAGCATTCCCCGGGACAGCAACACCGGGGAGCTGTTTTTT. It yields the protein CASSIPRDSNTGELFF.

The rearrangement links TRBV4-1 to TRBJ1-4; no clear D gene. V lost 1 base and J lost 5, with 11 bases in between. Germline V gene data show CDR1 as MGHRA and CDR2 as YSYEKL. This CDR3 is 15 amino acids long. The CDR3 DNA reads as TGCGCCAGCAGCCAAGTAGGCGTTGGGAATGAAAAACTGTTTTTT. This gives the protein CASSQVGVGNEKLFF.

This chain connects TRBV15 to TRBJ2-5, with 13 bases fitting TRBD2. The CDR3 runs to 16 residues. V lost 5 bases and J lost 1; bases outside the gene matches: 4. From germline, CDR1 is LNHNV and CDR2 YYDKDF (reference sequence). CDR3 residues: CATSAGLAGPQETQYF. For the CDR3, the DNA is TGTGCCACCAGCGCGGGACTAGCGGGGCCCCAAGAGACCCAGTACTTC. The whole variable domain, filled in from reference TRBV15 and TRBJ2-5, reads DAMVIQNPRYQVTQFGKPVTLSCSQTLNHNVMYWYQQKSSQAPKLLFHYYDKDFNNEADTPDNFQSRRPNTSFCFLDIRSPGLGDTAMYLCATSAGLAGPQETQYFGPGTRLLVL.

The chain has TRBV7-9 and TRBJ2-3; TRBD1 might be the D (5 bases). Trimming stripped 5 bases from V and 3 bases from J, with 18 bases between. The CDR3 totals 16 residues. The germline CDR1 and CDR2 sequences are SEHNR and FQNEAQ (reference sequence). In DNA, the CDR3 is TGTGCCAGCAGCCTAAATGGGGCTCTAGGAACAGATACGCAGTATTTT. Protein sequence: CASSLNGALGTDTQYF.

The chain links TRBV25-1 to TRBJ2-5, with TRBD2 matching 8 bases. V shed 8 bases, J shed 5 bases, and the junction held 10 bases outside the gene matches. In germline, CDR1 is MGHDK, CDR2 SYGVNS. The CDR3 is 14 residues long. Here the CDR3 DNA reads TGTGCCAGCCAGGCGTCGGGGGGGACGGAGACCCAGTACTTC. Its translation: CASQASGGTETQYF.

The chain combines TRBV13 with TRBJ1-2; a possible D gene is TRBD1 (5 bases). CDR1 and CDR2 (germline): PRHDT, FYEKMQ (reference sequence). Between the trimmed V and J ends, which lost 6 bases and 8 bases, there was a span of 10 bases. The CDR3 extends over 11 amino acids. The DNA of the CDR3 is TGTGCCAGCAGGAAAAGGGACGGCTACACCTTC. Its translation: CASRKRDGYTF. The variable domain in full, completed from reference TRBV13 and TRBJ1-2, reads AAGVIQSPRHLIKEKRETATLKCYPIPRHDTVYWYQQGPGQDPQFLISFYEKMQSDKGSIPDRFSAQQFSDYHSELNMSSLELGDSALYFCASRKRDGYTFGSGTRLTVV.

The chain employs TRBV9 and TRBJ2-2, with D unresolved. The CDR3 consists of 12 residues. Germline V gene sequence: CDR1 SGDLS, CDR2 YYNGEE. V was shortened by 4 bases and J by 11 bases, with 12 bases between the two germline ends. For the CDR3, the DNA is TGTGCCAGCAGCCCCCTTGGGCTAGAGCTGTTTTTT. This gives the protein CASSPLGLELFF.

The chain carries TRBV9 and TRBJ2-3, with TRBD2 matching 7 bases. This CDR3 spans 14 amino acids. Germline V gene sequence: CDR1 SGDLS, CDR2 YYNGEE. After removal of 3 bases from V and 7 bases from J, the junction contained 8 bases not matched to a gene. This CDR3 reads CASSEKDGRYTQYF. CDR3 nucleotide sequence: TGTGCCAGCAGCGAGAAGGACGGGAGGTATACGCAGTATTTT.

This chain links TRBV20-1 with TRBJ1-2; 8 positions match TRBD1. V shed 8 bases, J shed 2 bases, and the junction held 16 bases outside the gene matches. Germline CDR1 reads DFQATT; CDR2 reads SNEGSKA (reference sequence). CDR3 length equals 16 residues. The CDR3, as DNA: TGCAGTCCTCAATTTCTACAGGGGGATGGGAACTATGGCTACACCTTC. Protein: CSPQFLQGDGNYGYTF.

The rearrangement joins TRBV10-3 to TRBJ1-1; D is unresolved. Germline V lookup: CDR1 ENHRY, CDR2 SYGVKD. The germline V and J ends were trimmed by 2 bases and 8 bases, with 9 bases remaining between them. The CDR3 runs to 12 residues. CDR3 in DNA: TGTGCCATCAGTGAGCTATCTGGAGAAGCTTTCTTT. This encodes CAISELSGEAFF.

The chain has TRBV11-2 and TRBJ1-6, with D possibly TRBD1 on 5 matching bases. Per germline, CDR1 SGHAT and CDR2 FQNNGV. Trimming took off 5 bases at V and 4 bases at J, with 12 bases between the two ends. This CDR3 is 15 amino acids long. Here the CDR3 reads CASSPSTVYNSPLHF. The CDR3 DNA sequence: TGTGCCAGCAGCCCATCGACAGTTTATAATTCACCCCTCCACTTT.

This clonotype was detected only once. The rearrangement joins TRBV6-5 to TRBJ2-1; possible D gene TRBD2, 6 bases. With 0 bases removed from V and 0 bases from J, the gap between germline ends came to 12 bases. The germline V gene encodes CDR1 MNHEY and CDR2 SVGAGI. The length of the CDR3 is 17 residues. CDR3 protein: CASSYSRDGSSYNEQFF. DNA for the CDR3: TGTGCCAGCAGTTACTCGAGAGACGGGAGCTCCTACAATGAGCAGTTCTTC.

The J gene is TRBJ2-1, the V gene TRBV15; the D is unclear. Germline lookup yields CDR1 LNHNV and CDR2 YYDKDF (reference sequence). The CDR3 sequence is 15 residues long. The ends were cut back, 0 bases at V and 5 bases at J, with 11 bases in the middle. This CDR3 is CATSREIGRDNEQFF. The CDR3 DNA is TGTGCCACCAGCAGAGAGATTGGTCGGGACAATGAGCAGTTCTTC.

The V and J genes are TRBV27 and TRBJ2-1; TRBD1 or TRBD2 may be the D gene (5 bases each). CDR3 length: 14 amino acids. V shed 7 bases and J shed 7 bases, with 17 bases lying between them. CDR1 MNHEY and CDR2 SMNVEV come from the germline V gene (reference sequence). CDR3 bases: TGTGCCAGCACCTCGTTTTTGGGACGAAATGAGCAGTTCTTC. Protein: CASTSFLGRNEQFF.

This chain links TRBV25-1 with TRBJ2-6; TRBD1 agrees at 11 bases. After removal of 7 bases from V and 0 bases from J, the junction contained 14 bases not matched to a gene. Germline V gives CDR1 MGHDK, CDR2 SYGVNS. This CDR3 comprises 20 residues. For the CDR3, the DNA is TGTGCCAGCACAGGACAGGGGGCACGCAAAGGAGGCTCTGGGGCCAACGTCCTGACTTTC. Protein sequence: CASTGQGARKGGSGANVLTF.

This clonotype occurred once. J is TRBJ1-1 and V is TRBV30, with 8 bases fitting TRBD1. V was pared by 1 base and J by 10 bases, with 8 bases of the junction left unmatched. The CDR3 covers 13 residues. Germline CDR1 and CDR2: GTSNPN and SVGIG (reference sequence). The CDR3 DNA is TGTGCCTGGAGTGAAGGGACAGGACTCGGAGCTTTCTTT. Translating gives CAWSEGTGLGAFF.

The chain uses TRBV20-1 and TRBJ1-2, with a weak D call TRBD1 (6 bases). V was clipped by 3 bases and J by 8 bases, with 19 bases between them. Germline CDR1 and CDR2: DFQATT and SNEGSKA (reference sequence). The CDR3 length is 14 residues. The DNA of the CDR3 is TGCAGTGCTAGGGATCAGGGGAGTACGGTGGGCTACACCTTC. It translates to CSARDQGSTVGYTF.

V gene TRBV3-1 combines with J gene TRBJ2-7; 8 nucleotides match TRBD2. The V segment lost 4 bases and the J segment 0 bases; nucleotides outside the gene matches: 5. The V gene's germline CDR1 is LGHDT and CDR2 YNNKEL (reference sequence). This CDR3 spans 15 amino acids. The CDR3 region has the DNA TGTGCCAGCAGCCCCGGGGGGGGTTCCTCCTACGAGCAGTACTTC. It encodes CASSPGGGSSYEQYF.

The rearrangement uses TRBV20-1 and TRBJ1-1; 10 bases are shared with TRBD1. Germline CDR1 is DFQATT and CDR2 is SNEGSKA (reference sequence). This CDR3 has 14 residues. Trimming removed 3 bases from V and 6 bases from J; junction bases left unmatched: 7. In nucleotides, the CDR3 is TGCAGTGCTAGGAGGACAGGGGGGAGTGCTGAAGCTTTCTTT. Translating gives CSARRTGGSAEAFF.

The CDR3 coding sequence is TGTGCCAGCAGCCTCCGCGGGGATCTTTCCCCCCATGGCTACACCTTC. This sequence encodes CASSLRGDLSPHGYTF. The chain combines TRBV3-1 with TRBJ1-2; D is unclear. This CDR3 has 16 residues. Germline CDR1 reads LGHDT; CDR2 reads YNNKEL (reference sequence). V lost 4 bases and J 6 bases, leaving 21 bases between the germline ends.

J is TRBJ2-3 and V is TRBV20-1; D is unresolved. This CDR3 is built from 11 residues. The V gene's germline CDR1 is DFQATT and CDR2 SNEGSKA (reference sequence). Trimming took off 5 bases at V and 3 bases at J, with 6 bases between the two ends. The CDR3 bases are TGCAGTGCTCTTAATACAGATACGCAGTATTTT. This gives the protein CSALNTDTQYF.

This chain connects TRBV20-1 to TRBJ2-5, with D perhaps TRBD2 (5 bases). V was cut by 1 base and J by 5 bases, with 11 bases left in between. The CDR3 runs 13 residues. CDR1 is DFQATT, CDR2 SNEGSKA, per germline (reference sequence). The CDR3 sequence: CSARVTGMETQYF. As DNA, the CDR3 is TGCAGTGCTAGAGTCACGGGGATGGAGACCCAGTACTTC.

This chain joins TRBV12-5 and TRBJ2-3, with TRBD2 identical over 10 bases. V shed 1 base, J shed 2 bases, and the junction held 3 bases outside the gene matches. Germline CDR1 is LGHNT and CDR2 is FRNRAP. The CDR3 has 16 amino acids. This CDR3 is CASGLGLAGATDTQYF. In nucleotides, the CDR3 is TGTGCTAGTGGTTTGGGTCTAGCGGGGGCCACAGATACGCAGTATTTT.

The CDR3, as DNA: TGCAGCGTTGGGACAGGGGGCGGTGAGCAGTTCTTC. Amino acids: CSVGTGGGEQFF. The V and J genes are TRBV29-1 and TRBJ2-1; 11 nucleotides align to TRBD1. The trim removed 4 bases at V and 9 bases at J, leaving 2 bases unmatched. CDR1 SQVTM and CDR2 ANQGSEA come from the germline V gene. This CDR3 contains 12 residues.

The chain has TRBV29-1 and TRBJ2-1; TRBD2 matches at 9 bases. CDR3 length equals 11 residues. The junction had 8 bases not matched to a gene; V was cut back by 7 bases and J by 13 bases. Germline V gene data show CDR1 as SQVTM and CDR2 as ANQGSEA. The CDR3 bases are TGCAGCGGAGCGGGGGGCCTTGGTCAGTTCTTC. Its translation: CSGAGGLGQFF.